The clone carrying this TCR beta chain was counted ten times or more. The antigen is undetermined. The sample originates from a study of T cell repertoires in cytomegalovirus infection. Study background: It was the public TCR beta signatures that indicated both CMV infection and matching HLA type. Study-wide results and limits: What dominated the ex vivo response were HLA-C-restricted CMV-specific TCR beta clonotypes. Using cumulative public TCR beta family frequency, the authors identified those who carried CMV together with the relevant HLA.

Each CDR3 protein is one row after TCRdb ran MiXCR on the reads. The profile covers roughly 310,000 distinct CDR3 sequences, with roughly 15% appearing a single time and around 13% taken by the ten largest. V gave up 6 bases and J gave up 1 base, with 12 bases separating them. This CDR3 is 14 amino acids long. The source is a human donor in good health (CMV status not recorded). Some clones in this sample may be carry-over from other donors' samples. This chain joins TRBV12-3 or TRBV12-4 and TRBJ1-1; no firm D call. Material: PBMCs. The CDR3 DNA reads as TGTGCCAGCAGCTTCGGCGGATCGAACACTGAAGCTTTCTTT. This gives the protein CASSFGGSNTEAFF.